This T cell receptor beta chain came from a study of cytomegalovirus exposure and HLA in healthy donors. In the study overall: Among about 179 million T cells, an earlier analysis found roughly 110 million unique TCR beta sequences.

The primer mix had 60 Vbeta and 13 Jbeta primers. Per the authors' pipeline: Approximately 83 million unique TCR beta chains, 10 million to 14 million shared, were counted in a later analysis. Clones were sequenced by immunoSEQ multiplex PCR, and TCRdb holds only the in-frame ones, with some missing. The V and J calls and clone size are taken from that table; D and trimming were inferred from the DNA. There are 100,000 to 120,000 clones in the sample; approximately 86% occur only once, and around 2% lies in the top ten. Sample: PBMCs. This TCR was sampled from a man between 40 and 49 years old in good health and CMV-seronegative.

This CDR3 is CAAQGVSDTQYF. DNA of the CDR3: TGTGCAGCACAGGGTGTCTCCGATACGCAGTATTTT. The V gene is TRBV6-1, the J gene TRBJ2-3; D is possibly TRBD1 (6 bases). Germline CDR1 is MNHNS and CDR2 is SASEGT. This CDR3 is built from 12 residues.